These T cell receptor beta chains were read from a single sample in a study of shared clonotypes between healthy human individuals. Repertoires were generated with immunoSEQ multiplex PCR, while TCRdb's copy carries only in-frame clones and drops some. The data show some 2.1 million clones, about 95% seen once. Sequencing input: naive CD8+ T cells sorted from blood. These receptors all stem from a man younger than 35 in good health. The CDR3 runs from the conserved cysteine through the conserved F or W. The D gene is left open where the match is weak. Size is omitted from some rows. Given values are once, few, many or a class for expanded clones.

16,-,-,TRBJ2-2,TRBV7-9,CASSLAQRGITGELFF,TGTGCCAGCAGCTTAGCCCAGAGGGGGATCACCGGGGAGCTGTTTTTT
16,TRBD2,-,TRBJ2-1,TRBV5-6,CASSPLALAGNNEQFF,TGTGCCAGCAGCCCCCTCGCACTAGCGGGAAACAATGAGCAGTTCTTC
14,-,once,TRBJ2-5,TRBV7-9,CASSLVDPLETQYF,TGTGCCAGCAGCTTAGTGGACCCCCTTGAGACCCAGTACTTC
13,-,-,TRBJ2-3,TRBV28,CASSNAGTDTQYF,TGTGCCAGCAGTAACGCCGGGACAGATACGCAGTATTTT
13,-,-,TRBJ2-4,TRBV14,CASSQGGYNIQYF,TGTGCCAGCAGCCAAGGAGGGTATAACATTCAGTACTTC
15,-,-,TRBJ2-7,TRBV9,CASSLGGTRNYEQYF,TGTGCCAGCAGCCTAGGAGGGACAAGAAACTACGAGCAGTACTTC
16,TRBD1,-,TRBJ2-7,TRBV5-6,CASSPAGDRVNHEQYF,TGTGCCAGCAGCCCGGCGGGGGACAGGGTTAACCACGAGCAGTACTTC
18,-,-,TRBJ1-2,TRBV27,CASSSMRGLVTTNYGYTF,TGTGCCAGCAGTTCAATGCGGGGCCTTGTAACCACTAACTATGGCTACACCTTC
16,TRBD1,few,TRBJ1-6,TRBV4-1,CASSQAGTGANSPLHF,TGCGCCAGCAGCCAAGCAGGGACAGGGGCGAATTCACCCCTCCACTTT
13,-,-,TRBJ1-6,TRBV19,CASSMMGDSPLHF,TGTGCCAGTAGTATGATGGGGGACTCACCCCTCCACTTT
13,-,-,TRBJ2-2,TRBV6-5,CASSYRGTGELFF,TGTGCCAGCAGTTACAGGGGTACCGGGGAGCTGTTTTTT
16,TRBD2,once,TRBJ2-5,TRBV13,CASSLGVSGSQETQYF,TGTGCCAGCAGCTTAGGGGTTAGCGGGAGTCAAGAGACCCAGTACTTC
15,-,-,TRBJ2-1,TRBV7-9,CASSLVGGEINEQFF,TGTGCCAGCAGCTTAGTTGGGGGCGAAATCAATGAGCAGTTCTTC
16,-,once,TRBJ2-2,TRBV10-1,CASSLGEGVATGELFF,TGCGCCAGCAGCCTCGGAGAGGGGGTCGCGACCGGGGAGCTGTTTTTT
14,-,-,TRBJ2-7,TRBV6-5,CASSYTGRGYEQYF,TGTGCCAGCAGTTACACAGGGAGAGGGTACGAGCAGTACTTC
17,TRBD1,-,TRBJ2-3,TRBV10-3,CAISESSGTGSTDTQYF,TGTGCCATCAGTGAGTCGAGTGGGACAGGTAGCACAGATACGCAGTATTTT
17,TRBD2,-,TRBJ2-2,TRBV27,CASSLLTSGINTGELFF,TGTGCCAGCAGTTTACTCACTAGCGGAATTAACACCGGGGAGCTGTTTTTT
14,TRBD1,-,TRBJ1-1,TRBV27,CASSLTGMNTEAFF,TGTGCCAGCAGTTTGACAGGGATGAACACTGAAGCTTTCTTT
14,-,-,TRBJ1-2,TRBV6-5,CASRKSSPNYGYTF,TGTGCCAGCAGGAAATCGTCACCCAACTATGGCTACACCTTC
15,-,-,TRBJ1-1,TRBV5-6,CASSPDGRTNTEAFF,TGTGCCAGCAGCCCTGACGGACGGACGAACACTGAAGCTTTCTTT
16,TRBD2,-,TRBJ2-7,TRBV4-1,CASSQVTSGTTYEQYF,TGCGCCAGCAGCCAAGTGACTAGCGGCACTACCTACGAGCAGTACTTC
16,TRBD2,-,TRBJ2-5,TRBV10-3,CAIRVTSGPRAETQYF,TGTGCCATCAGGGTGACTAGCGGGCCACGTGCAGAGACCCAGTACTTC
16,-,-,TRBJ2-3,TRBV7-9,CASSLVSGGRTDTQYF,TGTGCCAGCAGCTTAGTTTCCGGGGGCCGCACAGATACGCAGTATTTT
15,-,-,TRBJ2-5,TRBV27,CASSLSISDQETQYF,TGTGCCAGCAGTTTATCGATCAGCGACCAAGAGACCCAGTACTTC
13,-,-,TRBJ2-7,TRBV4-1,CASSQVEGLEQYF,TGCGCCAGCAGCCAAGTTGAAGGGCTCGAGCAGTACTTC
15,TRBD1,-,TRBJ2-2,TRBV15,CATRRTGNLAGELFF,TGTGCCACCAGGCGGACAGGGAATCTGGCCGGGGAGCTGTTTTTT
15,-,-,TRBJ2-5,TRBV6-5,CASSYSAAAVETQYF,TGTGCCAGCAGTTACTCGGCAGCGGCGGTGGAGACCCAGTACTTC
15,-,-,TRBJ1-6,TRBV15,CATSSTGDYNSPLHF,TGTGCCACCAGCTCGACAGGAGACTATAATTCACCCCTCCACTTT
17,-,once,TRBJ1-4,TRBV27,CASSPSAGEATNEKLFF,TGTGCCAGCAGTCCCTCGGCGGGGGAAGCAACTAATGAAAAACTGTTTTTT
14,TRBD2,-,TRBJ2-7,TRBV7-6,CASSLAVRGYEQYF,TGTGCCAGCAGCTTAGCAGTGCGGGGGTACGAGCAGTACTTC
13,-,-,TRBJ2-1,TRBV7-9,CASTPILADEQFF,TGTGCCAGCACCCCAATTCTCGCCGATGAGCAGTTCTTC
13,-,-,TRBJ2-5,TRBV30,CAWSVIGQETQYF,TGTGCCTGGAGTGTAATAGGGCAAGAGACCCAGTACTTC
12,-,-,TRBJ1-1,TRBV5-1,CASSQGGTEAFF,TGCGCCAGCAGCCAAGGGGGCACTGAAGCTTTCTTT
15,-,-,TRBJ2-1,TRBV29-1,CSVEATSRGYNEQFF,TGCAGCGTTGAGGCGACTAGTCGTGGCTACAATGAGCAGTTCTTC
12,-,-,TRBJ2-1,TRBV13,CASSLVGLWQFF,TGTGCCAGCAGCTTAGTGGGGCTATGGCAGTTCTTC
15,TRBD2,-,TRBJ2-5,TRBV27,CASSQGLAGAETQYF,TGTGCCAGCAGTCAAGGACTAGCGGGGGCAGAGACCCAGTACTTC
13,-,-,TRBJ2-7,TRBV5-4,CASSFRGSYEQYF,TGTGCCAGCAGCTTTCGAGGGTCCTACGAGCAGTACTTC
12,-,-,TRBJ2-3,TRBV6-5,CASSPQPDTQYF,TGTGCCAGCAGTCCTCAGCCAGATACGCAGTATTTT
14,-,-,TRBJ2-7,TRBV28,CASSVGQAQYEQYF,TGTGCCAGCAGCGTGGGGCAGGCCCAATACGAGCAGTACTTC
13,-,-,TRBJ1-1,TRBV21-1,CASNPTGQCEAFF,TGTGCCAGCAACCCGACTGGACAGTGTGAAGCTTTCTTT
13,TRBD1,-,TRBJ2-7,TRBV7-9,CASSPGQGDEQYF,TGTGCCAGCAGCCCCGGACAGGGAGATGAGCAGTACTTC
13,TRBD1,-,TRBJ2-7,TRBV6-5,CASSPPTGGEQYF,TGTGCCAGCAGTCCCCCGACAGGGGGCGAGCAGTACTTC
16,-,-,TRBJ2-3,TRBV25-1,CASSDWGGASTDTQYF,TGTGCCAGCAGTGACTGGGGCGGGGCGAGCACAGATACGCAGTATTTT
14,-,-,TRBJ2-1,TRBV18,CASSPPQPYNEQFF,TGTGCCAGCTCACCCCCTCAACCTTACAATGAGCAGTTCTTC
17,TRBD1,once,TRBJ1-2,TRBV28,CASSLGLGQGRGYGYTF,TGTGCCAGCAGTTTAGGGCTCGGACAGGGGAGAGGGTATGGCTACACCTTC
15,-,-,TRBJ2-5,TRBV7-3,CASSSGLSWSETQYF,TGTGCCAGCAGCTCAGGTCTTAGCTGGTCAGAGACCCAGTACTTC
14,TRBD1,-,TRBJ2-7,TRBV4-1,CASSPRDSGYEQYF,TGCGCCAGCAGCCCTCGGGACAGCGGATACGAGCAGTACTTC
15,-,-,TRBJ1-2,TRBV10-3,CAIRADQGNPLGYTF,TGTGCCATCAGGGCAGACCAGGGAAATCCGTTGGGCTACACCTTC
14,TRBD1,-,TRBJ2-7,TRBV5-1,CASADGTGPYEQYF,TGCGCCAGCGCCGATGGGACAGGCCCCTACGAGCAGTACTTC
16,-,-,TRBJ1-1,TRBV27,CASSPLLAVGNTEAFF,TGTGCCAGCAGTCCCCTATTGGCGGTGGGGAACACTGAAGCTTTCTTT